This T cell receptor beta chain was sequenced during a study of preoperative IRX-2 immunotherapy in early breast cancer. Sample share makes this clone medium-sized. TCRdb's table, derived via immunoSEQ multiplex PCR, lists solely in-frame clones and lacks some. The data show around 6,000 clones, around 74% seen once. As for treatment: preoperative locoregional IRX-2 cytokine immunotherapy. Samples came from a phase Ib trial of preoperative locoregional IRX-2 cytokine immunotherapy. Trimming took off 4 bases at V and 1 base at J, with 16 bases between the two ends. CDR3 length equals 16 residues. CDR1 LNHDA and CDR2 SQIVND come from the germline V gene (reference sequence).

The sample here was tumor tissue, taken before IRX-2 immunotherapy. This clonotype was sampled from a human donor with breast cancer. The chain has TRBV19 and TRBJ1-1, with a tentative D call TRBD1 (5 bases). Written as DNA, the CDR3 is TGTGCCAGTAGTAGCCGGGACCTCTTTGCGAACACTGAAGCTTTCTTT. Its translation is CASSSRDLFANTEAFF.